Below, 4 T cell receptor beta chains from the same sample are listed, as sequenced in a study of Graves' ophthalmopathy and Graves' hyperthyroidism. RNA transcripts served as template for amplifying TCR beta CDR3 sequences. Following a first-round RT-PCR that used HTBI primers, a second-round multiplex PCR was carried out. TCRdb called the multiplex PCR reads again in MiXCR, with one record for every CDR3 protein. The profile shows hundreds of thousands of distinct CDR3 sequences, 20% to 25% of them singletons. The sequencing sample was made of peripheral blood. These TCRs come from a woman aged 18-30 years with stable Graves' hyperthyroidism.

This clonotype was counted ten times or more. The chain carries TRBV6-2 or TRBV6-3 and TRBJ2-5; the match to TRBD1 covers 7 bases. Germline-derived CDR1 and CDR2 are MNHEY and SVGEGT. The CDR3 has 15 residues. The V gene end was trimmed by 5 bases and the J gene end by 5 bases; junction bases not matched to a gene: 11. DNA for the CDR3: TGTGCCAGCAGTCAGTCCCCCAGGGGGTCTGAGACCCAGTACTTC. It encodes CASSQSPRGSETQYF.

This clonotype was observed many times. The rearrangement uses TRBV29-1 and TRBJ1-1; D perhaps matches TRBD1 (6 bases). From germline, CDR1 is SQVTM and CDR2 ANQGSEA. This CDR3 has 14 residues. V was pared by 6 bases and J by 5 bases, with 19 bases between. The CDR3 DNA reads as TGCAGCGTCCCAAACCCCGGGGGCAGTACTGAAGCTTTCTTT. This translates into CSVPNPGGSTEAFF.

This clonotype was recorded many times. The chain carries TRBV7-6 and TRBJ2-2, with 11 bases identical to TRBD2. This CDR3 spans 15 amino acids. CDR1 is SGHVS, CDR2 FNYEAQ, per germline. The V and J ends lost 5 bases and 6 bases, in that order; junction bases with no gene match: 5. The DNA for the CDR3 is TGTGCCAGCAGCGTACTAGCGGGAGCCCCCGGGGAGCTGTTTTTT. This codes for CASSVLAGAPGELFF.

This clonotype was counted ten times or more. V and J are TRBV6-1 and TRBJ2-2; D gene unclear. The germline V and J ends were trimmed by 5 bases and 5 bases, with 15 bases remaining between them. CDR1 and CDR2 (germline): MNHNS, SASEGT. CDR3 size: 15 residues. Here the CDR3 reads CASSQNRPRTGELFF. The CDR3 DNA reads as TGTGCCAGCAGTCAAAATCGTCCTCGGACCGGGGAGCTGTTTTTT.